The 32 T cell receptor beta chains below all came from one sample that was sequenced in a study of shared clonotypes between healthy human individuals. Measured with immunoSEQ multiplex PCR; TCRdb has only the in-frame clones, and not every one. In the table there are over 2 million clones, 85% to 95% of which are singletons. The sample taken for sequencing was naive CD4+ T cells sorted from blood. Subset defined: CD45RA+ positively selected. The receptors were gathered from a man in his late teens or twenties in good health.

V and J are TRBV5-1 and TRBJ2-5; D gene unclear. The CDR3 has 15 residues. The germline V and J ends were trimmed by 0 bases and 2 bases, with 11 bases remaining between them. Germline V gene lookup returns CDR1 SGHRS and CDR2 YFSETQ. CDR3 sequence reads: CASSLASSRQETQYF. The CDR3 DNA is TGCGCCAGCAGCTTGGCCAGCAGCAGGCAAGAGACCCAGTACTTC.

In its sample, this clone was seen once. This rearrangement joins TRBV30 to TRBJ1-6; D is possibly TRBD1 (5 bases). V was clipped by 2 bases and J by 9 bases, with 8 bases between them. Germline CDR1 GTSNPN, CDR2 SVGIG (reference sequence). The CDR3 is 12 amino acids. Written as DNA, the CDR3 is TGTGCCTGGAGTCCCCAGGGTTCACCCCTCCACTTT. Translation: CAWSPQGSPLHF.

The V call is TRBV2, the J call TRBJ1-5, with TRBD1 matching over 12 bases. Germline V CDR1 and CDR2: SNHLY, FYNNEI. V was pared by 4 bases and J by 7 bases, with 8 bases of the junction left unmatched. The CDR3 has 16 residues. DNA for the CDR3: TGTGCCAGCAGTGCTGGGACAGGGGGCTCTCGCCAGCCCCAGCATTTT. It encodes CASSAGTGGSRQPQHF.

For this clone: Additional DNA sequences in this sample encode the identical CDR3. The chain combines TRBV7-2 with TRBJ1-1, with 8 bases lining up with TRBD1. V lost 4 bases, J lost 2 bases, and 3 bases stayed unmatched. The germline gives CDR1 SGHTA, CDR2 FQGNSA. CDR3 size: 14 residues. CDR3 nucleotide sequence: TGTGCCAGCAGCTCCGGACAGGGAAACACTGAAGCTTTCTTT. Its translation: CASSSGQGNTEAFF.

The V gene is TRBV10-2, the J gene TRBJ1-1; the match to TRBD1 covers 8 bases. The CDR3 covers 13 residues. The V gene end was trimmed by 7 bases and the J gene end by 6 bases; junction bases not matched to a gene: 7. Germline V gene data show CDR1 as WSHSY and CDR2 as SAAADI. CDR3 residues: CASNTQGAAEAFF. CDR3 sequence (DNA): TGCGCCAGCAATACCCAGGGGGCCGCTGAAGCTTTCTTT.

The rearrangement uses TRBV2 and TRBJ1-4, with D maybe TRBD1 (6 bases). Germline-derived CDR1 and CDR2 are SNHLY and FYNNEI. Trimming pared 8 bases from V and 4 bases from J, leaving 11 bases between. This CDR3 has 13 amino acids. The CDR3 reads CASAGTRNEKLFF. In DNA, the CDR3 is TGTGCCAGCGCGGGGACACGTAATGAAAAACTGTTTTTT.

This rearrangement joins TRBV2 to TRBJ1-4; the D gene is possibly TRBD1 (6 bases). The length of the CDR3 is 13 residues. Looked up from germline, CDR1 is SNHLY and CDR2 is FYNNEI. V lost 7 bases and J lost 5, with 11 bases in between. CDR3 nucleotide sequence: TGTGCCAGCAAGCGGACAGAAAATGAAAAACTGTTTTTT. This sequence encodes CASKRTENEKLFF. Complete variable domain (other parts from reference TRBV2 and TRBJ1-4): EPEVTQTPSHQVTQMGQEVILRCVPISNHLYFYWYRQILGQKVEFLVSFYNNEISEKSEIFDDQFSVERPDGSNFTLKIRSTKLEDSAMYFCASKRTENEKLFFGSGTQLSVL.

The gene calls are TRBV10-1 and TRBJ2-5, with unresolved D. From germline, CDR1 is WNHNN and CDR2 SYGVQD (reference sequence). The CDR3 covers 12 residues. The V and J ends lost 3 bases and 5 bases respectively, with 7 bases between them. The CDR3 reads CASSDSGETQYF. The CDR3 coding sequence is TGCGCCAGCAGTGATTCGGGTGAGACCCAGTACTTC.

The chain employs TRBV7-9 and TRBJ1-2; a weak D match, TRBD1 (5 bases). V was trimmed by 4 bases and J by 8 bases, leaving 29 bases between them. The CDR3 has 18 residues. CDR1 SEHNR and CDR2 FQNEAQ come from the germline V gene (reference sequence). The CDR3 sequence: CASSSPEKIGGEDWGYTF. CDR3 DNA: TGTGCCAGCAGCTCCCCGGAAAAGATTGGAGGGGAGGATTGGGGCTACACCTTC.

As concerns this clone: This sample includes further DNA sequences coding for the same CDR3. This chain connects TRBV5-6 to TRBJ1-1; no reliable D call. CDR3 size: 13 residues. CDR1 SGHDT and CDR2 YYEEEE come from the germline V gene. V gave up 2 bases and J gave up 2 bases, with 7 bases separating them. CDR3 in amino acids: CASSFAANTEAFF. The DNA of the CDR3 is TGTGCCAGCAGCTTTGCCGCCAACACTGAAGCTTTCTTT.

This chain links TRBV19 with TRBJ1-6; 8 bases map to TRBD1. Trimming removed 6 bases from V and 8 bases from J; junction bases left unmatched: 12. The CDR3 totals 16 residues. The germline V gene has CDR1 LNHDA and CDR2 SQIVND (reference sequence). Here the CDR3 reads CASRTSGQGSYSPLHF. The CDR3 nucleotides are TGTGCCAGTAGGACCTCAGGACAGGGCAGTTATTCACCCCTCCACTTT. Based on the CDR3 plus reference TRBV19 and TRBJ1-6, the full variable domain is DGGITQSPKYLFRKEGQNVTLSCEQNLNHDAMYWYRQDPGQGLRLIYYSQIVNDFQKGDIAEGYSVSREKKESFPLTVTSAQKNPTAFYLCASRTSGQGSYSPLHFGNGTRLTVT.

V gene TRBV7-8 combines with J gene TRBJ2-3, with 9 bases that match TRBD2. The CDR3 length is 17 residues. After removal of 2 bases from V and 6 bases from J, the junction contained 12 bases not matched to a gene. The germline V gene encodes CDR1 SGHVS and CDR2 FQNEAQ. CDR3 in DNA: TGTGCCAGCAGCTTATTCCTAGCGGGGCCATCGTCCGATACGCAGTATTTT. Translated: CASSLFLAGPSSDTQYF.

The V gene is TRBV18, the J gene TRBJ2-5, with 9 nucleotides matching TRBD2. The V and J ends lost 0 bases and 2 bases, in that order; junction bases with no gene match: 4. The V gene's germline CDR1 is KGHSH and CDR2 LQKENI. CDR3 length equals 16 residues. CDR3 coding DNA: TGTGCCAGCTCACCACCTCCTAGCGGGATACAAGAGACCCAGTACTTC. Protein product: CASSPPPSGIQETQYF. Complete variable domain (other parts from reference TRBV18 and TRBJ2-5): NAGVMQNPRHLVRRRGQEARLRCSPMKGHSHVYWYRQLPEEGLKFMVYLQKENIIDESGMPKERFSAEFPKEGPSILRIQQVVRGDSAAYFCASSPPPSGIQETQYFGPGTRLLVL.

This rearrangement joins TRBV6-5 to TRBJ1-1; tentatively, D is TRBD1 (5 bases). CDR1 and CDR2 (germline): MNHEY, SVGAGI. Trimming removed 6 bases from V and 0 bases from J, with 11 bases in between. This CDR3 has 14 residues. The CDR3 loop reads CASRTTVMNTEAFF. The CDR3 bases are TGTGCCAGCAGAACGACAGTGATGAACACTGAAGCTTTCTTT.

The chain joins TRBV30 to TRBJ2-7; D not certain. Germline V lookup: CDR1 GTSNPN, CDR2 SVGIG (reference sequence). V gave up 3 bases and J gave up 0 bases, with 12 bases separating them. The CDR3 runs 14 residues. CDR3 protein: CAWRDVLSSYEQYF. As DNA, the CDR3 is TGTGCCTGGAGGGACGTCTTGAGCTCCTACGAGCAGTACTTC. Together with reference TRBV30 and TRBJ2-7, the CDR3 gives the full variable domain: SQTIHQWPATLVQPVGSPLSLECTVEGTSNPNLYWYRQAAGRGLQLLFYSVGIGQISSEVPQNLSASRPQDRQFILSSKKLLLSDSGFYLCAWRDVLSSYEQYFGPGTRLTVT.

This chain joins TRBV7-2 and TRBJ2-5; D gene ambiguous. The CDR3 is 14 amino acids. Trimming took 5 bases from V and 5 from J, leaving 15 bases between them. CDR1 and CDR2 (germline): SGHTA, FQGNSA. CDR3 bases: TGTGCCAGCAGCCCCCAGTTGGTAGGGGAGACCCAGTACTTC. Amino acid sequence: CASSPQLVGETQYF.

This sequence joins TRBV6-5 and TRBJ2-7, with TRBD1 identical over 9 bases. CDR3 size: 14 residues. Per the germline V gene, CDR1 is MNHEY and CDR2 is SVGAGI. The V gene end was trimmed by 6 bases and the J gene end by 2 bases; junction bases not matched to a gene: 5. The CDR3 reads CASRGDRETYEQYF. DNA of the CDR3: TGTGCCAGCAGGGGGGACAGGGAGACCTACGAGCAGTACTTC.

Turning to this clone: This could be a read error, since a much larger clone is one nucleotide away. The identical CDR3 is also encoded by other nucleotide sequences in the sample. The chain uses TRBV28 and TRBJ1-2, with D possibly TRBD1 on 5 matching bases. V gave up 3 bases and J gave up 2 bases, with 7 bases separating them. Per germline, CDR1 MDHEN and CDR2 SYDVKM. The CDR3 has 13 amino acids. DNA of the CDR3: TGTGCCAGCAGTTTGCCAGGGAACTATGGCTACACCTTC. It encodes CASSLPGNYGYTF.

This sequence joins TRBV6-5 and TRBJ1-5, with 9 bases that match TRBD1. The CDR3 totals 13 residues. The V and J ends lost 8 bases and 7 bases, in that order; junction bases with no gene match: 6. Germline V gene sequence: CDR1 MNHEY, CDR2 SVGAGI. Here the CDR3 reads CASGQGISQPQHF. In DNA form, the CDR3 reads TGTGCCAGCGGACAGGGGATTTCCCAGCCCCAGCATTTT.

The V and J genes are TRBV4-1 and TRBJ1-4; D ambiguous. Trimming removed 2 bases from V and 5 bases from J, with 6 bases in between. CDR1 and CDR2 (germline): MGHRA, YSYEKL. The CDR3 totals 13 residues. CDR3 in amino acids: CASSQSGNEKLFF. As DNA, the CDR3 is TGCGCCAGCAGCCAAAGCGGCAATGAAAAACTGTTTTTT.

The chain is built from TRBV9 and TRBJ2-1, with TRBD1 as a possible D gene (6 bases). V was clipped by 0 bases and J by 9 bases, with 10 bases between them. Germline CDR1 and CDR2: SGDLS and YYNGEE. The CDR3 extends over 13 amino acids. CDR3 sequence (DNA): TGTGCCAGCAGCGTAGACAGGGTTACTGAGCAGTTCTTC. Amino acid sequence: CASSVDRVTEQFF.

The J gene is TRBJ1-5, the V gene TRBV19; D is perhaps TRBD1 (6 bases). The CDR3 consists of 13 residues. Germline V gene sequence: CDR1 LNHDA, CDR2 SQIVND (reference sequence). V was cut by 11 bases and J by 4 bases, with 15 bases left in between. The CDR3 DNA reads as TGTGCCGGTGCGGAACAGGGAAATCAGCCCCAGCATTTT. Translation: CAGAEQGNQPQHF. Full variable domain (outside the CDR3, taken from reference TRBV19 and TRBJ1-5): DGGITQSPKYLFRKEGQNVTLSCEQNLNHDAMYWYRQDPGQGLRLIYYSQIVNDFQKGDIAEGYSVSREKKESFPLTVTSAQKNPTAFYLCAGAEQGNQPQHFGDGTRLSIL.

The J gene is TRBJ2-7, the V gene TRBV5-4, with D perhaps given as TRBD1 or TRBD2 (5 bases each). This CDR3 has 14 amino acids. With 0 bases removed from V and 6 bases from J, the gap between germline ends came to 13 bases. The germline V gene encodes CDR1 SGHNT and CDR2 YYREEE (reference sequence). The CDR3 nucleotides read TGTGCCAGCAGCTTGGTAGACGGGGCCGGCGAGCAGTACTTC. It codes for CASSLVDGAGEQYF.

This clone came up once. This rearrangement joins TRBV5-1 to TRBJ2-3; D remains ambiguous. Trimming cost V 0 bases and J 5 bases, with 13 bases left between them. CDR1 is SGHRS and CDR2 is YFSETQ in the germline V gene. This CDR3 spans 15 amino acids. CDR3 in amino acids: CASSLEGSRGDTQYF. DNA for the CDR3: TGCGCCAGCAGCTTGGAAGGTAGCAGAGGAGATACGCAGTATTTT.

This chain connects TRBV30 to TRBJ2-5; D might be TRBD1 (6 bases). V shed 3 bases and J shed 3 bases, with 17 bases lying between them. Germline V CDR1 and CDR2: GTSNPN, SVGIG (reference sequence). The CDR3 is 15 amino acids. CDR3 DNA sequence: TGTGCCTGGAGAGACTTGGACAGTTCAAAAGAGACCCAGTACTTC. It codes for CAWRDLDSSKETQYF.

This clone was detected only once. The V call is TRBV6-5, the J call TRBJ2-7; D is ambiguous. Trimming took 8 bases from V and 2 from J, leaving 13 bases between them. This CDR3 has 13 residues. CDR1 is MNHEY and CDR2 is SVGAGI in the germline V gene. CDR3 in DNA: TGTGCCAGCGGTAGAGATGGACCCTACGAGCAGTACTTC. This gives the protein CASGRDGPYEQYF.

The rearrangement links TRBV18 to TRBJ1-3; unclear D gene. CDR1 is KGHSH and CDR2 is LQKENI in the germline V gene. Trimming took off 3 bases at V and 4 bases at J, with 10 bases between the two ends. The CDR3 totals 14 residues. CDR3 nucleotide sequence: TGTGCCAGCTCACCGGGGATTGAGGGAAACACCATATATTTT. Encoded protein: CASSPGIEGNTIYF.

V and J are TRBV28 and TRBJ2-7, with D perhaps TRBD2 (6 bases). Between the trimmed V and J ends, which lost 4 bases and 1 base, there was a span of 14 bases. The CDR3 consists of 15 residues. Germline values: CDR1 MDHEN, CDR2 SYDVKM. The CDR3, as DNA: TGTGCCAGCAGTTCACCCGGGAGCAAATCCTACGAGCAGTACTTC. It is translated as CASSSPGSKSYEQYF.

This clone is a singleton in its sample. The V gene is TRBV7-9, the J gene TRBJ1-3; tentatively, D is TRBD1 (6 bases). Germline V gene data show CDR1 as SEHNR and CDR2 as FQNEAQ (reference sequence). This CDR3 is built from 14 residues. With 3 bases removed from V and 4 bases from J, the gap between germline ends came to 10 bases. CDR3 residues: CASSFMGAGNTIYF. The CDR3 DNA is TGTGCCAGCAGCTTCATGGGGGCGGGAAACACCATATATTTT.

The chain has TRBV11-2 and TRBJ2-3; D remains unclear. The CDR3 is 13 residues long. From germline, CDR1 is SGHAT and CDR2 FQNNGV. Trimming took off 0 bases at V and 8 bases at J, with 9 bases between the two ends. The CDR3 protein is CASSLDKTVTQYF. CDR3 sequence (DNA): TGTGCCAGCAGCTTAGATAAAACGGTTACGCAGTATTTT. Filled out from reference TRBV11-2 and TRBJ2-3, the complete variable domain reads EAGVAQSPRYKIIEKRQSVAFWCNPISGHATLYWYQQILGQGPKLLIQFQNNGVVDDSQLPKDRFSAERLKGVDSTLKIQPAKLEDSAVYLCASSLDKTVTQYFGPGTRLTVL.

This clone was observed once. This sequence joins TRBV28 and TRBJ1-5; D remains ambiguous. V dropped 4 bases and J dropped 4 bases, with 14 bases sitting between them. CDR1 is MDHEN, CDR2 SYDVKM, per germline. This CDR3 contains 15 residues. The CDR3 sequence is CASSSEVLGNQPQHF. The CDR3 DNA is TGTGCCAGCAGTTCCGAGGTGTTAGGTAATCAGCCCCAGCATTTT.

V gene TRBV19 combines with J gene TRBJ2-7; D ambiguous. The CDR3 has 16 residues. V gave up 7 bases and J gave up 0 bases, with 19 bases separating them. Germline V gene sequence: CDR1 LNHDA, CDR2 SQIVND (reference sequence). CDR3 DNA sequence: TGTGCCAGTAACCCTTCTGTCCTTTTGGGCTCCTACGAGCAGTACTTC. This translates into CASNPSVLLGSYEQYF.